Shown below are 12 T cell receptor beta chains from a single sample sequenced in a study of T cell responses to AZD1222 COVID-19 vaccine. Assay: immunoSEQ multiplex PCR; the TCRdb copy retains only in-frame clones and omits some. The table records over 90,000 clones, around nine tenths of them present only once. The sequences come from peripheral blood, collected 28 days after the second AZD1222 dose. These receptors all stem from an adult who received the AZD1222 COVID-19 vaccine.

The chain joins TRBV5-8 to TRBJ2-7, with 10 bases fitting TRBD1. CDR3 size: 16 residues. Germline loops: CDR1 SGHTS, CDR2 YDEGEE. Germline trimming cut 0 bases from V and 0 bases from J; bases unmatched to any gene: 3. For the CDR3, the DNA is TGTGCCAGCAGCTTGGAGGGACAGGGGTTCTCCTACGAGCAGTACTTC. Amino acid sequence: CASSLEGQGFSYEQYF.

The chain is built from TRBV5-5 and TRBJ2-2; D remains ambiguous. The CDR3 has 15 amino acids. V gave up 4 bases and J gave up 7 bases, with 17 bases separating them. Germline-derived CDR1 and CDR2 are SGHKS and YYEKEE (reference sequence). For the CDR3, the DNA is TGTGCCAGCAGCGCGGATACAACACCCGGCGGGGAGCTGTTTTTT. Protein: CASSADTTPGGELFF.

The chain recombines TRBV30 with TRBJ2-2; the D is unclear. The CDR3 loop spans 16 amino acids. Germline V gives CDR1 GTSNPN, CDR2 SVGIG (reference sequence). Deletions cut 4 bases from V and 3 bases from J, with 18 bases between. CDR3 residues: CAWINLSRVDTGELFF. The CDR3 bases are TGTGCCTGGATTAACCTCAGTAGGGTGGACACCGGGGAGCTGTTTTTT.

As DNA, the CDR3 is TGTGCCAGCAGCTTGGGTCCCCAAGAGACCCAGTACTTC. Its protein is CASSLGPQETQYF. The chain carries TRBV11-3 and TRBJ2-5; D gene ambiguous. The CDR3 is made up of 13 amino acids. Between the trimmed V and J ends, which lost 3 bases and 1 base, there was a span of 6 bases. Germline CDR1 reads SGHNT; CDR2 reads YENEEA. The full variable domain, its missing parts supplied by reference TRBV11-3 and TRBJ2-5, is EAGVVQSPRYKIIEKKQPVAFWCNPISGHNTLYWYLQNLGQGPELLIRYENEEAVDDSQLPKDRFSAERLKGVDSTLKIQPAELGDSAVYLCASSLGPQETQYFGPGTRLLVL.

This chain connects TRBV30 to TRBJ2-1, with a possible D match to TRBD1 (6 bases). Deletions cut 0 bases from V and 1 base from J, with 10 bases between. The CDR3 sequence is 15 residues long. Germline lookup yields CDR1 GTSNPN and CDR2 SVGIG (reference sequence). The chain's CDR3 is CAWSVQGGSYNEQFF. The CDR3 DNA follows: TGTGCCTGGAGTGTACAAGGGGGATCCTACAATGAGCAGTTCTTC.

J is TRBJ1-2 and V is TRBV27, with TRBD1 matching over 9 bases. The V gene's germline CDR1 is MNHEY and CDR2 SMNVEV (reference sequence). Losses at the gene ends were 5 bases for V and 3 bases for J; bases not matched to a gene: 10. The CDR3 is 16 amino acids. The DNA of the CDR3 is TGTGCCAGCAGTAAAGAGACCGGGACAGGGTACTATGGCTACACCTTC. It encodes CASSKETGTGYYGYTF.

The gene calls are TRBV6-5 and TRBJ2-7, with D perhaps TRBD2 (6 bases). V lost 3 bases and J lost 5, with 11 bases in between. The CDR3 consists of 13 residues. In germline, CDR1 is MNHEY, CDR2 SVGAGI. The chain's CDR3 is CASSYLRGHEQYF. In DNA, the CDR3 is TGTGCCAGCAGTTATCTGCGGGGCCACGAGCAGTACTTC.

The chain recombines TRBV11-2 with TRBJ1-1; weak D call: TRBD1 (5 bases). From germline, CDR1 is SGHAT and CDR2 FQNNGV. The CDR3 loop spans 15 amino acids. Between the trimmed V and J ends, which lost 1 base and 4 bases, there was a span of 13 bases. In nucleotides, the CDR3 is TGTGCCAGCAGCTTAGGGAACAGGTGGGGCACTGAAGCTTTCTTT. Translation gives CASSLGNRWGTEAFF.

The V gene is TRBV10-3, the J gene TRBJ2-3, with TRBD1 identical over 7 bases. Unmatched junction bases numbered 8, after V lost 10 bases and J lost 4 bases. Looked up from germline, CDR1 is ENHRY and CDR2 is SYGVKD. The CDR3 has 13 amino acids. CDR3 protein: CATSTGSPDTQYF. The CDR3 coding sequence is TGTGCCACTTCGACAGGGAGTCCAGATACGCAGTATTTT.

The chain joins TRBV18 to TRBJ2-7, with a weak D call TRBD1 (6 bases). Trimming removed 1 base at V and 6 bases at J, with 13 bases between. The CDR3 length is 14 residues. Looked up from germline, CDR1 is KGHSH and CDR2 is LQKENI. CDR3 sequence reads: CASSPRHRESEQYF. The CDR3 nucleotides read TGTGCCAGCTCACCACGTCACAGGGAGTCCGAGCAGTACTTC.

The chain recombines TRBV5-1 with TRBJ2-3, with 10 bases aligning to TRBD1. In germline, CDR1 is SGHRS, CDR2 YFSETQ. CDR3 length: 13 amino acids. V lost 7 bases, J lost 5 bases, and 4 bases stayed unmatched. The CDR3 region has the DNA TGCGCCAGCCGGGGACAGGGGAGAGATACGCAGTATTTT. It yields the protein CASRGQGRDTQYF.

This rearrangement joins TRBV29-1 to TRBJ1-2; a weak D match, TRBD1 (5 bases). Trimming took 0 bases from V and 2 from J, leaving 10 bases between them. Per the germline V gene, CDR1 is SQVTM and CDR2 is ANQGSEA. The CDR3 runs to 14 residues. As DNA, the CDR3 is TGCAGCGTTGAAGAACCCACAGGAAACTATGGCTACACCTTC. Protein: CSVEEPTGNYGYTF.